A single sample is the source of the 9 T cell receptor beta chains below, sequenced in a study of post-analysis software for immune sequencing data. Overall study findings and caveats: Controls showed lower frequencies than patients for roughly 5 TRBV segments, and TRBV5-6, TRBV5-1 and TRBV20-1 were among these.

Unique molecular identifiers tagged the TCR beta cDNA libraries. TCRdb reanalysed the PCR reads using MiXCR and keeps one entry per CDR3 protein. The sample includes 430,000 or so distinct CDR3 sequences, roughly 38% seen only once; the top ten take roughly 8.2%. No antigen is known for these receptors. The material sequenced was blood. Receptors originate from a girl aged 2 to 10 with multiple sclerosis.

This clonotype was seen only a few times. The CDR3 nucleotides are TGTGCCAGCAGTCCCCGGACGGGATTCTACGAGCAGTACTTC. Protein: CASSPRTGFYEQYF. The chain combines TRBV12-3 or TRBV12-4 with TRBJ2-7, with D tentatively TRBD2 (5 bases). CDR3 length: 14 residues. V lost 5 bases to trimming and J lost 3 bases, with 14 bases between them.

The V and J genes are TRBV6-2 or TRBV6-3 and TRBJ2-7; 10 bases are a match to TRBD2. The V and J ends lost 5 bases and 4 bases, in that order; junction bases with no gene match: 5. Germline V CDR1 and CDR2: MNHEY, SVGEGT. The CDR3 totals 14 residues. CDR3 bases: TGTGCCAGCAGTATCAGGACTAGCGGTTACGAGCAGTACTTC. Translation: CASSIRTSGYEQYF.

The gene calls are TRBV7-2 and TRBJ2-5; D is unresolved. Trimming pared 6 bases from V and 2 bases from J, leaving 7 bases between. The germline V gene encodes CDR1 SGHTA and CDR2 FQGNSA. The CDR3 consists of 12 residues. The CDR3 DNA sequence: TGTGCCAGCAGATCCCCTCAAGAGACCCAGTACTTC. Residues: CASRSPQETQYF.

The genes are TRBV29-1 and TRBJ1-1, with 7 bases fitting TRBD1. The CDR3 extends over 13 amino acids. Germline trimming cut 7 bases from V and 3 bases from J; bases unmatched to any gene: 8. The germline gives CDR1 SQVTM, CDR2 ANQGSEA. This CDR3 is CSARQGVDTEAFF. CDR3 nucleotide sequence: TGCAGCGCCAGACAGGGAGTTGACACTGAAGCTTTCTTT. Full variable domain (missing parts from reference TRBV29-1 and TRBJ1-1): SAVISQKPSRDICQRGTSLTIQCQVDSQVTMMFWYRQQPGQSLTLIATANQGSEATYESGFVIDKFPISRPNLTFSTLTVSNMSPEDSSIYLCSARQGVDTEAFFGQGTRLTVV.

The chain combines TRBV29-1 with TRBJ2-1, with 7 bases fitting TRBD1. V lost 6 bases to trimming and J lost 1 base; unmatched junction nucleotides: 3. This CDR3 spans 13 amino acids. Germline V lookup: CDR1 SQVTM, CDR2 ANQGSEA. The CDR3 nucleotides read TGCAGCGTCAACAGGGGTTCCTACAATGAGCAGTTCTTC. This translates into CSVNRGSYNEQFF.

This clonotype was found a few times. The chain is built from TRBV12-3 or TRBV12-4 and TRBJ2-5; 8 bases are shared with TRBD2. This CDR3 region has 15 residues. Germline trimming cut 2 bases from V and 4 bases from J; bases unmatched to any gene: 6. The CDR3 bases are TGTGCCAGCAGTTTATCTAGCGGGTTATCAGAGACCCAGTACTTC. This translates into CASSLSSGLSETQYF.

This clonotype was detected only once. One junction end does not reproduce the germline sequence, and a read error may be involved. The chain carries TRBV4-2 and TRBJ2-1; 7 bases map to TRBD2. This CDR3 is 19 amino acids long. Germline lookup yields CDR1 LGHNA and CDR2 YNFKEQ. The CDR3 bases are TGTGCCAGCAGCCAAGGAATAGTGGGAGGGGTTGGGTACTACAATGAGCGGTTCTTC. Translation: CASSQGIVGGVGYYNERFF.

The genes are TRBV3-1 and TRBJ2-1; 10 bases are shared with TRBD2. The CDR3 length is 17 residues. Germline V gives CDR1 LGHDT, CDR2 YNNKEL (reference sequence). J was trimmed by 9 bases and V by 2 bases; bases with no gene match: 13. This CDR3 reads CASSQSTSGATSVEQFF. The CDR3 coding sequence is TGTGCCAGCAGCCAATCTACTAGCGGGGCCACCTCTGTTGAGCAGTTCTTC.

The sample holds a few counts of this clonotype. The rearrangement joins TRBV6-5 to TRBJ2-7; 7 positions match TRBD1. The germline gives CDR1 MNHEY, CDR2 SVGAGI. This CDR3 is built from 13 residues. V was clipped by 6 bases and J by 3 bases; unmatched bases: 5. The CDR3 region is CASSHRGSYEQYF. In nucleotides, the CDR3 is TGTGCCAGCAGCCACAGGGGTAGCTACGAGCAGTACTTC.